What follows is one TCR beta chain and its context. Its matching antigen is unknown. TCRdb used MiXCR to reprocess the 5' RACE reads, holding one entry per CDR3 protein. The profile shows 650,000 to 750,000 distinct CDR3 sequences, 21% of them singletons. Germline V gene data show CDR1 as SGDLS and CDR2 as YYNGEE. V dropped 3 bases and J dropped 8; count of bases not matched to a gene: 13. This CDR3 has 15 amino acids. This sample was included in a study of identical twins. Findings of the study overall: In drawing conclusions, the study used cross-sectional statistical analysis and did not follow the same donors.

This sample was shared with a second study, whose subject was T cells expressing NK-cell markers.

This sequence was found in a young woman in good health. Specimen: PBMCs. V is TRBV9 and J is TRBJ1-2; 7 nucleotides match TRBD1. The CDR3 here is CASSASDGQEGGYTF. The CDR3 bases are TGTGCCAGCAGCGCCTCCGACGGACAGGAAGGAGGCTACACCTTC.